This T cell receptor beta chain was obtained from a study of response to subunit inactivated influenza vaccine. The CDR3 is made up of 14 amino acids. V lost 0 bases and J lost 16, with 19 bases in between. As to this clonotype: Its antigen is still unknown.

Study outcomes and limitations: The study's authors posited that every seasonal influenza vaccination enlists few new T cells.

TCRdb reprocessed the RT-PCR reads with MiXCR, giving one entry per CDR3 protein. The data contain about 800,000 distinct CDR3 sequences, 21% of them seen just once; the ten biggest clones take up about a tenth. The chain combines TRBV12-3 or TRBV12-4 with TRBJ2-1, with D unresolved. This clonotype was obtained from a man aged 50 to 59 who received an inactivated influenza vaccine. The specimen comprised PBMCs from blood, sampled roughly 5 days after vaccination. The CDR3 sequence is CASSLAGWSQEYFF. CDR3 sequence (DNA): TGTGCCAGCAGTTTAGCGGGTTGGTCCCAAGAATACTTCTTC.